What follows are 13 T cell receptor beta chains derived from one specimen sequenced in a study of T cells in localized non-small cell lung cancer. Only in-frame clones appear in the TCRdb table, and some are missing; sequencing was by immunoSEQ multiplex PCR. The sample has 8,800 or so clones, under 50% seen once. Here the sequenced sample was lymph node tissue, taken before any cancer treatment. These receptors all stem from a woman between 35 and 70 years old with stage I lung adenocarcinoma.

V usage is TRBV15 and J usage is TRBJ2-4, with 7 positions matching TRBD2. Germline V gene sequence: CDR1 LNHNV, CDR2 YYDKDF (reference sequence). The V and J ends lost 1 base and 0 bases, in that order; junction bases with no gene match: 0. CDR3 length equals 15 residues. CDR3 loop: CATSRGGGAKNIQYF. The CDR3, as DNA: TGTGCCACCAGCAGAGGGGGGGGAGCCAAAAACATTCAGTACTTC.

The V and J genes are TRBV19 and TRBJ1-5, with no clear D. This CDR3 has 15 residues. Trimming stripped 5 bases from V and 0 bases from J, with 11 bases between. Germline CDR1 is LNHDA and CDR2 is SQIVND (reference sequence). The CDR3: CASSGSGYSNQPQHF. CDR3 DNA sequence: TGTGCCAGTAGTGGTAGCGGTTATAGCAATCAGCCCCAGCATTTT.

This clone counts as medium-sized. CDR3 amino acids: CASSEEQGSGNTIYF. The CDR3 DNA reads as TGTGCCAGCAGTGAAGAGCAGGGCTCTGGAAACACCATATATTTT. The chain carries TRBV6-1 and TRBJ1-3; D is possibly TRBD1 (5 bases). Trimming pared 1 base from V and 0 bases from J, leaving 7 bases between. Germline V gene lookup returns CDR1 MNHNS and CDR2 SASEGT. This CDR3 comprises 15 residues.

Only a few counts were recorded for this clone. The rearrangement links TRBV28 to TRBJ1-5, with a possible D match to TRBD1 (6 bases). Trimming took off 9 bases at V and 6 bases at J, with 15 bases between the two ends. This CDR3 comprises 13 residues. Germline V gene sequence: CDR1 MDHEN, CDR2 SYDVKM. The CDR3 here is CASRRGQGQPQHF. The CDR3 DNA reads as TGTGCCAGTCGTCGGGGGCAGGGTCAGCCCCAGCATTTT.

The chain joins TRBV9 to TRBJ1-3; D ambiguous. The V gene's germline CDR1 is SGDLS and CDR2 YYNGEE. Trimming removed 5 bases from V and 0 bases from J, with 12 bases in between. The CDR3 spans 15 residues. The CDR3 DNA follows: TGTGCCAGCAGTGTCGACGGGAGCTCTGGAAACACCATATATTTT. This gives the protein CASSVDGSSGNTIYF.

In its sample, this clone was seen a few times. V usage is TRBV19 and J usage is TRBJ2-2; TRBD2 matches at 7 bases. The V gene's germline CDR1 is LNHDA and CDR2 SQIVND (reference sequence). The CDR3 totals 16 residues. Trimming removed 5 bases from V and 1 base from J; junction bases left unmatched: 7. The DNA for the CDR3 is TGTGCCAGTAGTTGGGGGGGTTCTTGGAACACCGGGGAGCTGTTTTTT. Its protein product is CASSWGGSWNTGELFF.

The gene calls are TRBV18 and TRBJ1-6, with 8 bases aligning to TRBD1. The CDR3 runs 17 residues. After removal of 1 base from V and 4 bases from J, the junction contained 6 bases not matched to a gene. CDR1 and CDR2 (germline): KGHSH, LQKENI. CDR3 loop: CASSPLGTGRYNSPLHF. Written as DNA, the CDR3 is TGTGCCAGCTCACCACTCGGGACAGGCCGATATAATTCACCCCTCCACTTT. Combining the CDR3 with reference TRBV18 and TRBJ1-6 gives the whole variable domain NAGVMQNPRHLVRRRGQEARLRCSPMKGHSHVYWYRQLPEEGLKFMVYLQKENIIDESGMPKERFSAEFPKEGPSILRIQQVVRGDSAAYFCASSPLGTGRYNSPLHFGNGTRLTVT.

The chain couples TRBV11-3 to TRBJ2-7, with TRBD1 matching 7 bases. Germline V gene sequence: CDR1 SGHNT, CDR2 YENEEA. V shed 4 bases, J shed 3 bases, and the junction held 6 bases outside the gene matches. The CDR3 is 14 residues long. The CDR3 nucleotides read TGTGCCAGCAGCTCGGGCCGGGACAGCTACGAGCAGTACTTC. Amino acids: CASSSGRDSYEQYF.

This sequence joins TRBV28 and TRBJ1-2, with D possibly being TRBD1 (5 bases). Germline-derived CDR1 and CDR2 are MDHEN and SYDVKM. The germline V and J ends were trimmed by 7 bases and 8 bases, with 14 bases remaining between them. CDR3 length: 12 residues. The CDR3 region has the DNA TGTGCCAGCAAGGGGACCGGCGAGGGCTACACCTTC. Protein: CASKGTGEGYTF.

The rearrangement links TRBV29-1 to TRBJ2-7; the D gene is possibly TRBD1 (5 bases). V was cut by 6 bases and J by 0 bases, with 12 bases left in between. The CDR3 length is 13 residues. Per the germline V gene, CDR1 is SQVTM and CDR2 is ANQGSEA. The CDR3 DNA sequence: TGCAGCGTCCGGACATCAAGCTCCTACGAGCAGTACTTC. It codes for CSVRTSSSYEQYF.

By sample share, this clone is medium-sized. J is TRBJ2-7 and V is TRBV6-8; 7 bases map to TRBD1. This CDR3 region has 14 residues. Germline CDR1 is MNHGY and CDR2 is SAAAGT. With V trimmed by 2 bases and J by 3 bases, 4 bases remained unmatched. The CDR3 protein is CASSYRDRGYEQYF. CDR3 bases: TGTGCCAGCAGTTACCGGGACAGAGGCTACGAGCAGTACTTC.

This clone was detected only a few times. The chain joins TRBV19 to TRBJ1-2, with a possible D match to TRBD1 (5 bases). V was cut by 2 bases and J by 6 bases, with 10 bases left in between. Per germline, CDR1 LNHDA and CDR2 SQIVND (reference sequence). CDR3 length: 13 residues. The CDR3 sequence: CASSISLGDGYTF. The DNA of the CDR3 is TGTGCCAGTAGTATATCTTTAGGGGATGGCTACACCTTC.

CDR3 nucleotides: TGTGCCTGGAGTGTTCGGGGGGGGCTCGGCAATGAGCAGTTCTTC. It translates to CAWSVRGGLGNEQFF. J is TRBJ2-1 and V is TRBV30; 8 bases match TRBD2. This CDR3 spans 15 amino acids. The ends lost 0 bases at V and 6 bases at J; junction bases unmatched: 7. CDR1 is GTSNPN, CDR2 SVGIG, per germline (reference sequence).